This TCR beta chain was sequenced in a study of T cells in Graves' hyperthyroidism and ophthalmopathy (dated 2019 in TCRdb). Notes on the research overall: A discovery cohort of about a hundred patients, 43 with Graves' ophthalmopathy and 57 with stable Graves' hyperthyroidism, was used to find distinguishing TCR V-J signatures. In roughly six Graves' hyperthyroidism patients, the study also compared T-cell repertoires from thyroid tissue with T-cell repertoires from blood. The 100 discovery patients were randomly split 7:3 into training and test sets. Prospective prediction of ophthalmopathy was tested in an independent validation cohort consisting of 18 hyperthyroidism patients and around 17 patients who later progressed to ophthalmopathy. The paper reports TCR Vbeta CDR3 sequencing of some 140 peripheral blood samples: under 45 ophthalmopathy, under 85 hyperthyroidism and around 17 progressor patients. Once sampling was done, hyperthyroidism patients were given methimazole at a starting dose of 30 mg daily, whereas ophthalmopathy patients were given high-dose intravenous methylprednisolone. Findings and caveats that apply to the study as a whole: Blood samples also contained most of the expanded thyroid clonotypes (frequency above 0.001), which suggests that blood repertoires may reflect thyroid immune responses. During validation, the model predicted progression to ophthalmopathy a median of approximately six months ahead of onset, with almost 71% sensitivity and around 73% specificity. Sample size was not statistically predetermined, and blinding of investigators to group allocation was not performed. In cross-validation, a model built on a 13 V-J signature told ophthalmopathy apart from stable hyperthyroidism with less than 90% sensitivity and about 81% specificity, and in testing the same model reached 80%/75%.

The study excluded patients with uncontrolled infections, other autoimmune diseases, pregnancy or lactation. Diagnoses relied on clinical symptoms, serum thyroxine and TRAb, thyroid ultrasound and orbital computed tomography. Total RNA was extracted with Trizol reagent, and quality was checked on an Agilent 2100 Bioanalyzer. The CDR3 contains 17 residues, cysteine and phenylalanine counted. Only the CDR3 DNA is retained, 51 bases long and in frame from the first base. The germline V gene (reference sequence) yields DFQATT for CDR1 and SNEGSKA for CDR2. V and J are trimmed by 5 bases and 0 bases, and the gene matches miss 10 bases of the junction. Amplification of TCR beta CDR3 regions was carried out from RNA transcripts. The TCR CDR3 was subjected to a first round of RT-PCR using the HTBI primer set and the Qiagen OneStep RT-PCR kit. Libraries were constructed in a second round of multiplex PCR, after which size selection and purification were carried out. The libraries were sequenced on an Illumina HiSeq2000 using paired-end 100 bp reads. The study's own analysis went as follows. SOAPnuke was used to process the raw data, with reads discarded if the reads contained adapters or uncalled bases, had a mean Phred below 15, or lacked an exact constant-primer or identifier match. COPE v1.2.5 was used to merge high-quality paired reads, and clonotypes were defined as unique nucleotide sequences. MiTCR v1.1 was used to align clonotypes to the IMGT TRBV, TRBD and TRBJ reference segments. Analysis was restricted to V-J combinations with a frequency above 0.0001, which covered roughly 99% of repertoires. The TCS score was defined as F50 (clonal expansion) divided by E x V (chaos), with BLOSUM62-based TCRdist calculated between CDR3 peptides within each V-J. Welch's t-statistics and random forest reduced around 510 V-J features to 13, which were used in a naive Bayes classifier (R e1071). The similarity between thyroid and blood repertoires was quantified using the Morisita-Horn index. Starting from the raw public reads, TCRdb applied fastp trimming at Q25, assembled clones with MiXCR and retained in-frame beta chains. Rows matching on CDR3 protein sequence are summarized as one entry with the most common DNA and genes. Clone size and V and J calls follow TCRdb, not the original study. Here the sample has a few hundred thousand distinct CDR3 sequences; over 35% occur a single time. The ten most abundant clones make up about 45% of the sample.

In its sample, this clonotype was seen many times. Its antigen is still unknown. No base quality values were provided; no much bigger clone lies one nucleotide off. The sequencing input was peripheral blood or thyroid tissue (not recorded which). The receptor was derived from an adult woman with Graves' disease, either hyperthyroidism or ophthalmopathy (not recorded which). The rearranged chain carries TRBV20-1 and TRBJ1-5, with 10 bases aligning to TRBD1. The DNA is TGCAGTGCTCCAGGACAGGGGGGATCTTATAGCAATCAGCCCCAGCATTTT. Translation gives CSAPGQGGSYSNQPQHF.